These T cell receptor beta chains were read from a single sample in a study of cytomegalovirus exposure and HLA in healthy donors. Clones were read by immunoSEQ multiplex PCR, and TCRdb kept only the in-frame ones, dropping some. The top ten clones hold 5% to 8% of a sample with 150,000 to 200,000 clones, roughly 85% of them seen once. Sequences were obtained from PBMCs. The receptors shown here come from a man in his forties in good health and CMV-seropositive. CDR3s include the opening cysteine and the closing phenylalanine or tryptophan. D genes are given only for firm matches. Where a row states a size, it is once, few, many or the class of an expanded clone; other rows omit it.

j_call v_call clone_size d_call cdr3_nt cdr3_aa
TRBJ1-5 TRBV28 NA TRBD1 TGTGCCAGCAGCTCCTCGGGGACAGCCGTAGTAGGAAATCAGCCCCAGCATTTT CASSSSGTAVVGNQPQHF
TRBJ2-6 TRBV28 once NA TGTGCCAGCAGTCCCGGGGTTTTCTCTGGGGCCAACGTCCTGACTTTC CASSPGVFSGANVLTF
TRBJ2-1 TRBV6-5 NA TRBD1 TGTGCCAGCAGTTACACCCGGACAGGGAAAAATGAGCAGTTCTTC CASSYTRTGKNEQFF
TRBJ2-2 TRBV19 NA TRBD2 TGTGCCAGTAGTCTAGGGGCAGCGGGGCGAACCGGGGAGCTGTTTTTT CASSLGAAGRTGELFF
TRBJ1-3 TRBV6-1 NA TRBD1 TGTGCCTCGACAGGGAATTCTGGAAACACCATATATTTT CASTGNSGNTIYF
TRBJ2-1 TRBV29-1 NA TRBD2 TGCAGCGCGGGGACTAGCGGGATCTACAATGAGCAGTTCTTC CSAGTSGIYNEQFF
TRBJ2-1 TRBV10-1 few TRBD2 TGCGCCAGCAGTCCGGGACTAGTCGCCGTTGAGCAGTTCTTC CASSPGLVAVEQFF
TRBJ2-1 TRBV7-3 few NA TGTGCCAGCAGCTTGCAACGCGACAATGAGCAGTTCTTC CASSLQRDNEQFF
TRBJ1-4 TRBV28 NA TRBD1 TGTGCCAGCAGTTTTGGGGGACAGGGGGCAACTAATGAAAAACTGTTTTTT CASSFGGQGATNEKLFF
TRBJ1-3 TRBV7-9 NA TRBD1 TGTGCCAGCAGCCCGGGGACAGCACCCGTCTCTGGAAACACCATATATTTT CASSPGTAPVSGNTIYF
TRBJ1-2 TRBV7-9 NA TRBD1 TGTGCCAGCAGTCCCCGACAGGGGGCGCATTATGGCTACACCTTC CASSPRQGAHYGYTF
TRBJ2-1 TRBV12-1 NA NA TGTGCCAGCAGCTTTGAGCCGGGACTAGCGGGAACTGAGCAGTTCTTC CASSFEPGLAGTEQFF
TRBJ1-2 TRBV5-1 NA NA TGCGCCAGCAGCTTGTTGCCAGACTATGGCTACACCTTC CASSLLPDYGYTF
TRBJ2-1 TRBV28 NA TRBD1 TGTGCCAGCAGTACAGGGGGCGTCGATTCCAATGAGCAGTTCTTC CASSTGGVDSNEQFF
TRBJ2-5 TRBV19 NA NA TGTGCCAGTAGTATGGGGGGGGCCGAGGCCCAGTACTTC CASSMGGAEAQYF
TRBJ2-7 TRBV7-3 NA TRBD2 TGTGCCAGCAGCCCCACCGGGACTAGCGGGAGTTCCGAGCAGTACTTC CASSPTGTSGSSEQYF
TRBJ1-1 TRBV7-2 NA NA TGTGCCAGCAGCTTGGTACAGCTCGTAGAAGCTTTCTTT CASSLVQLVEAFF
TRBJ2-7 TRBV6-1 NA NA TGTGCCACCAGGGAGGGACAGACCACCTACTACGAGCAGTACTTC CATREGQTTYYEQYF
TRBJ2-7 TRBV5-4 NA TRBD2 TGTGCCAGCAGCTTAGGCGGGAGGCTCGAGCAGTACTTC CASSLGGRLEQYF
TRBJ1-1 TRBV6-5 NA NA TGTGCCAGCAGTTACGGTCCGGAGGGAAGATTGACTGAAGCTTTCTTT CASSYGPEGRLTEAFF
TRBJ2-1 TRBV7-6 once NA TGTGCCAGCAGCTCTCACGGGACTGCTTCCTACAATGAGCAGTTCTTC CASSSHGTASYNEQFF
TRBJ2-5 TRBV2 NA TRBD1 TGTGCCAGCAGGCGCCGGGACAGACTCCAAGAGACCCAGTACTTC CASRRRDRLQETQYF
TRBJ2-7 TRBV5-1 once NA TGCGCCAGCAGCTTGGGTACAGGGAGCTCCTACGAGCAGTACTTC CASSLGTGSSYEQYF
TRBJ2-3 TRBV5-1 NA TRBD2 TGCGCCAGCAGCCCCGGGATAGCGGGAGGGGCAGATACGCAGTATTTT CASSPGIAGGADTQYF
TRBJ2-7 TRBV19 NA NA TGTGCCAGTAGTATAGAGGGGAGGACCGAGCAGTACTTC CASSIEGRTEQYF
TRBJ1-5 TRBV5-5 NA NA TGTGCCAGCAGCTCTTACGAGGACAGAAAGCCCCAGCATTTT CASSSYEDRKPQHF
TRBJ2-1 TRBV4-1 NA NA TGCGCCAGCAGCCAGGGACTGGCCTATGAGCAGTTCTTC CASSQGLAYEQFF
TRBJ2-7 TRBV10-3 NA TRBD2 TGTGCCATCAGTGACCTAGCGGGAGGGAACTACGAGCAGTACTTC CAISDLAGGNYEQYF
TRBJ2-1 TRBV12-2 NA NA TGTGCAAGTCGCTTAATAGATCCCCGCCGCGGGGGACACAATGAGCAGTTCTTC CASRLIDPRRGGHNEQFF
TRBJ1-1 TRBV18 NA TRBD1 TGTGCCAGCTCAGTGAGGACAGGGGGTAACACTGAAGCTTTCTTT CASSVRTGGNTEAFF
TRBJ2-7 TRBV18 NA NA TGTGCCAGCTCACCATCCGGGACACGGGAGCAGTACTTC CASSPSGTREQYF
TRBJ1-1 TRBV19 NA NA TGTGCCAGCCTAGTTGGGGGGGCCGGTGACACTGAAGCTTTCTTT CASLVGGAGDTEAFF
TRBJ2-3 TRBV4-2 NA NA TGTGCCAGCAGCCAAGAGGTCCCAGCGGGCAATACGGATACGCAGTATTTT CASSQEVPAGNTDTQYF
TRBJ1-2 TRBV6-5 NA TRBD1 TGTGCCAGCAGGATATCCGGGACAGGGGATGGCTACACCTTC CASRISGTGDGYTF
TRBJ2-3 TRBV7-3 NA TRBD2 TGTGCCAGCAGCTCGGGGACTAGCGGGAGTAGGTCAGATACGCAGTATTTT CASSSGTSGSRSDTQYF
TRBJ2-2 TRBV27 NA TRBD1 TGTGCCAGCAGTTTAAGGGCAGGGGGTGGGGAGCTGTTTTTT CASSLRAGGGELFF
TRBJ2-6 TRBV6-6 NA NA TGTGCCAGCAGTTCCGGACGGAACTCTGGGGCCAACGGCCTGACTTTC CASSSGRNSGANGLTF
TRBJ1-4 TRBV5-1 NA TRBD1 TGCGCCAGCAGCCCGTGGGCGATGACAGGGGCTGCAACTAATGAAAAACTGTTTTTT CASSPWAMTGAATNEKLFF
TRBJ2-3 TRBV11-3 few TRBD2 TGTGCCAGCAGCCTACGTACTAGCGGGAGGATCCTCACAGATACGCAGTATTTT CASSLRTSGRILTDTQYF
TRBJ2-7 TRBV5-1 NA NA TGCGCCAGCAGCTTGGACCGGGGCGAGCAGTACTTC CASSLDRGEQYF
TRBJ1-4 TRBV7-9 NA TRBD1 TGTGCCAGCAGCACAGAGGGGGCTATTGATGAAAAACTGTTTTTT CASSTEGAIDEKLFF